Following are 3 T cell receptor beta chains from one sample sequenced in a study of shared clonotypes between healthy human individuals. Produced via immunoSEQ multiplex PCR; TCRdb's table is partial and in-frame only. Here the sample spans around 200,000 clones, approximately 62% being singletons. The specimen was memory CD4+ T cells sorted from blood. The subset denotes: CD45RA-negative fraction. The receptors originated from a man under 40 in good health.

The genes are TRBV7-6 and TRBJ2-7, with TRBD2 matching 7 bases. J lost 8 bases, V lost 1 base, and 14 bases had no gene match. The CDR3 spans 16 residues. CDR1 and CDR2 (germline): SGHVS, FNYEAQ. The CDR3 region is CASSLGEAGEEFQQYF. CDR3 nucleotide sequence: TGTGCCAGCAGCTTAGGAGAGGCGGGAGAAGAATTTCAGCAGTACTTC.

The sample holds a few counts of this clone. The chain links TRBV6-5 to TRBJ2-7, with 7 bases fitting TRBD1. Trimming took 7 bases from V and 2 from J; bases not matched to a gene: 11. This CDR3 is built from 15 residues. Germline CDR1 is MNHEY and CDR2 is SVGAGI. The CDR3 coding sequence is TGTGCCAGCACCCTAGGGCAGGGGGACACCTACGAGCAGTACTTC. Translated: CASTLGQGDTYEQYF.

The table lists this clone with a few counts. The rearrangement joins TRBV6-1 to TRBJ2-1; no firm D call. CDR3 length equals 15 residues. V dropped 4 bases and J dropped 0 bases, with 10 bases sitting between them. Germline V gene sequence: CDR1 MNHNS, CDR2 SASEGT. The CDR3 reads CASSGKRSSYNEQFF. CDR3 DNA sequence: TGTGCCAGCAGTGGGAAGCGAAGCTCCTACAATGAGCAGTTCTTC.